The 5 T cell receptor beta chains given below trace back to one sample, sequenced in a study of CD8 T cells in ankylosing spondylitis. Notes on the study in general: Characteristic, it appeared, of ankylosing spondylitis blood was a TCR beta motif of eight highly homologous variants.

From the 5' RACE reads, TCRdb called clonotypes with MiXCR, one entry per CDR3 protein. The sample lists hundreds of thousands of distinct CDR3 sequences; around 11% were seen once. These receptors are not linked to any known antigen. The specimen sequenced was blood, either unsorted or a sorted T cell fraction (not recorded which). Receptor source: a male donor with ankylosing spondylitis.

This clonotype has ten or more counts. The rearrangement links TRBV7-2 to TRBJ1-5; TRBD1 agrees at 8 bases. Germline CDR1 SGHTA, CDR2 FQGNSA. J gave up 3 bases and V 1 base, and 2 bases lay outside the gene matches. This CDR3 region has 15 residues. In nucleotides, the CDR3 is TGTGCCAGCAGCTTAGACAGGGGGGACAATCAGCCCCAGCATTTT. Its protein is CASSLDRGDNQPQHF.

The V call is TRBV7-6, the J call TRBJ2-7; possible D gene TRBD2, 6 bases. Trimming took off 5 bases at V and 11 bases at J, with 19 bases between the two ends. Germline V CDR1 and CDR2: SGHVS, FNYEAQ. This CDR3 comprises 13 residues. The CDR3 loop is CASSPLTGSSKYF. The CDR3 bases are TGTGCCAGCAGCCCCCTTACCGGGAGTTCAAAGTACTTC.

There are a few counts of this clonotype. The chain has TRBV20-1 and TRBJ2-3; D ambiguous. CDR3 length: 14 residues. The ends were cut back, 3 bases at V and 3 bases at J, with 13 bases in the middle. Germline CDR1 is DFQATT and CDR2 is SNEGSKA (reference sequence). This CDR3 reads CSASTPQRTDTQYF. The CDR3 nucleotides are TGCAGTGCTAGTACTCCGCAAAGGACAGATACGCAGTATTTT.

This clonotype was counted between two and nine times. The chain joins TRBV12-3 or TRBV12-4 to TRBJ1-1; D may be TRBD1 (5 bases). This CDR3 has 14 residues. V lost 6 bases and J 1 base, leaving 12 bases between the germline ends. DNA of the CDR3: TGTGCCAGCAGAAAGACAGCTCGGAACACTGAAGCTTTCTTT. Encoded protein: CASRKTARNTEAFF.

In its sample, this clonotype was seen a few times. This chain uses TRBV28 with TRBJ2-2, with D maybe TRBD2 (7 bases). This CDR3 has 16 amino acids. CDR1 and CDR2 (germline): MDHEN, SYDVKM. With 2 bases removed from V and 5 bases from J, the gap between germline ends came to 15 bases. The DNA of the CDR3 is TGTGCCAGCAGTTTACTGGGGGGGCGAGGTACCGGGGAGCTGTTTTTT. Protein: CASSLLGGRGTGELFF.